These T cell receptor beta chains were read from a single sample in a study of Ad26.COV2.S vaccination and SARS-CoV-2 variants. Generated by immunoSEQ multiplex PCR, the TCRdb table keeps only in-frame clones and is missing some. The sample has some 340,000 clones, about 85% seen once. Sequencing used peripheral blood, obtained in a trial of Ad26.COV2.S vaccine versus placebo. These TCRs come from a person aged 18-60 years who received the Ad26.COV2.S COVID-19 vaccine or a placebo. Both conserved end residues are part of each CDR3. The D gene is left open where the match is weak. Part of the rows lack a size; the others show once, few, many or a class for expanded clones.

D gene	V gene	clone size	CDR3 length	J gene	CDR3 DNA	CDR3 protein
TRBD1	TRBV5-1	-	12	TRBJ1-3	TGCGCCAGCAGCCAACAGGGGGACACCATATATTTT	CASSQQGDTIYF
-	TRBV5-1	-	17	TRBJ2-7	TGCGCCAGCAGCTTGGTAAGGTCTCCGGACAATATCGACGAGCAGTACTTC	CASSLVRSPDNIDEQYF
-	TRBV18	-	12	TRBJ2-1	TGTGCCAGCTCACCCGCGGAACGGAGGCAGTTCTTC	CASSPAERRQFF
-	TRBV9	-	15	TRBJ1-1	TGTGCCAGCAGCCCCATGAGGTTGGGGAACACTGAAGCTTTCTTT	CASSPMRLGNTEAFF
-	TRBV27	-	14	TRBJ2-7	TGTGCCAGCAGTTTATCGATACAGTACTACGAGCAGTACTTC	CASSLSIQYYEQYF
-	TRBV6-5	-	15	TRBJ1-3	TGTGCCAGCAGTTACACCCGGACAGCCGGAAACACCATATATTTT	CASSYTRTAGNTIYF
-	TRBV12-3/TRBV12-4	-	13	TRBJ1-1	TGTGCCAGCAGTTTAGCGAGGGACGCTGAAGCTTTCTTT	CASSLARDAEAFF
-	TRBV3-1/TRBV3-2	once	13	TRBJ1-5	TGTGCCAGCAGCCAGGACAAAAATCAGCCCCAGCATTTT	CASSQDKNQPQHF
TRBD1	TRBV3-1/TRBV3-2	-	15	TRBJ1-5	TGTGCCAGCAGCCAGGGACAGTTATTAGCTCAGCCCCAGCATTTT	CASSQGQLLAQPQHF
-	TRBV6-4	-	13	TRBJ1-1	TGTGCCAGCAGAGACAGTCTGAACACTGAAGCTTTCTTT	CASRDSLNTEAFF
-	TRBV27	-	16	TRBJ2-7	TGTGCCAGCAGTTTTTGGGGGTCGGTGCCTTCCTACGAGCAGTACTTC	CASSFWGSVPSYEQYF
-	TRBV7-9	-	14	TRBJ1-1	TGTGCCAGCAGCTTGACAGATAGTGGCACTGAAGCTTTCTTT	CASSLTDSGTEAFF
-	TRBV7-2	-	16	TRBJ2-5	TGTGCCAGCAGCCCCCTTGCGGCTAGCCGGGGCCAGACCCAGTACTTC	CASSPLAASRGQTQYF
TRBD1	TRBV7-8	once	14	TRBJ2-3	TGTGCCAGCAGCTTAGACAGGGGTTCAGATACGCAGTATTTT	CASSLDRGSDTQYF
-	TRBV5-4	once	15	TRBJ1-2	TGTGCCAGCAGCTTGGCCGTTGGACCGGTCTATGGCTACACCTTC	CASSLAVGPVYGYTF
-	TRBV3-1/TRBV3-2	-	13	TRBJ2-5	TGTGCCAGCAGCCAAGTTGGGGGAGAGACCCAGTACTTC	CASSQVGGETQYF
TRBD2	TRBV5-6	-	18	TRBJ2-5	TGTGCCAGCAGACGTGGACTAGCGGGGGGGCCGAGACAAGAGACCCAGTACTTC	CASRRGLAGGPRQETQYF
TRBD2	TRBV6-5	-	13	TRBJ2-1	TGTGCCAGCAGTCCCGGGAGGCAGCGTGAGCAGTTCTTC	CASSPGRQREQFF
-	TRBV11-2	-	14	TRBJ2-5	TGTGCCAGCAGCTTAGGACAGGCGCAAGAGACCCAGTACTTC	CASSLGQAQETQYF
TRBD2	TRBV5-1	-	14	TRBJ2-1	TGCGCCAGCAAGACTAGCGGATTCTACAATGAGCAGTTCTTC	CASKTSGFYNEQFF
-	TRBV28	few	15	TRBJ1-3	TGTGCCAGCTTGCCTGGAACGGGGGCTGGAAACACCATATATTTT	CASLPGTGAGNTIYF
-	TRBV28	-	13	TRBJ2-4	TGTGCCAGCAATAACCAGGGTGCGAACATTCAGTACTTC	CASNNQGANIQYF
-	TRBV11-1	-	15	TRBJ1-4	TGTGCCAGCAGCTCATCCAGGGTGGCTCTGGGGAAACTGTTTTTT	CASSSSRVALGKLFF
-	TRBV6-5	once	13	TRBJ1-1	TGTGCCAGCAGCGAGGCGGGGAGCACTGAAGCTTTCTTT	CASSEAGSTEAFF
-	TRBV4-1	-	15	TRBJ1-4	TGCGCCAGCAGCCAAAATTCTGCAACTAATGAAAAACTGTTTTTT	CASSQNSATNEKLFF
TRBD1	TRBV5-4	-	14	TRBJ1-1	TGTGCCAGCAGCCAGACAGGGGTGAACACTGAAGCTTTCTTT	CASSQTGVNTEAFF
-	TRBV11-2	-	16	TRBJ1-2	TGTGCCAGCAGCCCGTCCGGCGTTGGCAGTAACTATGGCTACACCTTC	CASSPSGVGSNYGYTF
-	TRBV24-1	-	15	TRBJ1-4	TGTGCCACCTCCTTTGGGGGGGACGTGAGTGAAAAACTGTTTTTT	CATSFGGDVSEKLFF
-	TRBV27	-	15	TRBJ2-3	TGTGCCAGCAGTTTATGGGCCTTACCCCAAGATACGCAGTATTTT	CASSLWALPQDTQYF
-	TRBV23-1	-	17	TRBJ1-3	TGCGCCAGCAGTCCTCCGGGAACAGGGATAACTGGAAACACCATATATTTT	CASSPPGTGITGNTIYF
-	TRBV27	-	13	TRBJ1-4	TGTGCCAGCAGTTTATCAACTAATGAAAAACTGTTTTTT	CASSLSTNEKLFF
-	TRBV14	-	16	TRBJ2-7	TGTGCCAGCAGCCCCCGGTACGGGACATCCATCTACGAGCAGTACTTC	CASSPRYGTSIYEQYF
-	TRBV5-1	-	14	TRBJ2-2	TGCGCCAGCAGCTTGTCACTGAACACCGGGGAGCTGTTTTTT	CASSLSLNTGELFF
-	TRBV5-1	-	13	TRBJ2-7	TGCGCCAGCAGCTTGGGTCAGTCCTACGAGCAGTACTTC	CASSLGQSYEQYF
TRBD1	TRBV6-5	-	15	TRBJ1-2	TGTGCCAGCAGTTACTCGCTACAGGGGCCCTATGGCTACACCTTC	CASSYSLQGPYGYTF
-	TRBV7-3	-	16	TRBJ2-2	TGTGCCAGCAGCCAGAACAGGGTCGGGGTAACCGGGGAGCTGTTTTTT	CASSQNRVGVTGELFF
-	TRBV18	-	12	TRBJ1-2	TGTGCCAGCTCACCCTCCGGGGATGGCTACACCTTC	CASSPSGDGYTF
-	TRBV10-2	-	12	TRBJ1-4	TGCGCCAGCAGCGGGTCGAGTGAAAAACTGTTTTTT	CASSGSSEKLFF
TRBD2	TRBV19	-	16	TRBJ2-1	TGTGCCAGTAGTCCTCACGGGGGGTCTAGGTACAATGAGCAGTTCTTC	CASSPHGGSRYNEQFF
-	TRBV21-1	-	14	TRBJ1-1	TGTGCCACCTACACCGGGACAAAGAACACTGAAGCTTTCTTT	CATYTGTKNTEAFF
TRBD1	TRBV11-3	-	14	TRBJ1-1	TGTGCCAGCAGCTCCAGGGGGGCGAACACTGAAGCTTTCTTT	CASSSRGANTEAFF
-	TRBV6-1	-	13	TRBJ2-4	TGTGCCAGCAGTTATGGTGCAATGAACATTCAGTACTTC	CASSYGAMNIQYF
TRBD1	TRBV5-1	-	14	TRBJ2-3	TGCGCCAGCAGTCCTGACAGGGGCACAGATACGCAGTATTTT	CASSPDRGTDTQYF
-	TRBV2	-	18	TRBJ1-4	TGTGCCAGCAGTGAAATGCGCGGACTCCTTGCAACTAATGAAAAACTGTTTTTT	CASSEMRGLLATNEKLFF
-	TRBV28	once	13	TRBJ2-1	TGTGCCAGCAGCAGCCCGCCACCCAATGAGCAGTTCTTC	CASSSPPPNEQFF
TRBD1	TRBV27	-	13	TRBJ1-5	TGTGCCAGCAGTCGACAGGGGAGGGAGCCCCAGCATTTT	CASSRQGREPQHF
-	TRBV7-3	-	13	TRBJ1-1	TGTGCCAGCAGCTTACGGCGTGGTACTGAAGCTTTCTTT	CASSLRRGTEAFF
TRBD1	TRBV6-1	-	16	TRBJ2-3	TGTGCCAGCAGTGCCCTATGGACAGGGGGCGCAGATACGCAGTATTTT	CASSALWTGGADTQYF
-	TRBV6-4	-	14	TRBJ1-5	TGTGCCAGCAGCAAGGACCATAGCAATCAGCCCCAGCATTTT	CASSKDHSNQPQHF
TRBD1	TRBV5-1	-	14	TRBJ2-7	TGCGCCAGCAGCTTGAACCCAGGGGGCGACGAGCAGTACTTC	CASSLNPGGDEQYF
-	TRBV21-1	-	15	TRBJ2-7	TGTGCCAGCAGCAATCTTCAGGAGAGGGCTACGCGGGAGTACTTC	CASSNLQERATREYF
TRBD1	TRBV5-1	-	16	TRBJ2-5	TGCGCCAGCAGCTCCTGGGACAGGGCCCTCCAAGAGACCCAGTACTTC	CASSSWDRALQETQYF
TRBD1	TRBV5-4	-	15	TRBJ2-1	TGTGCCAGCAGCTTGGACAGGGGAAACTACAATGAGCAGTTCTTC	CASSLDRGNYNEQFF
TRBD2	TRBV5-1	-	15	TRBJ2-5	TGCGCCAGCAGCCCAGGACCCGGGAGGAGGGAGACCCAGTACTTC	CASSPGPGRRETQYF